These 21 T cell receptor beta chains were sequenced from one sample in a study of neurological immune-mediated disorders. TCRdb used MiXCR to reprocess the 5' RACE reads, holding one entry per CDR3 protein. This table holds roughly 39,000 distinct CDR3 sequences, 4.8% found once. The specimen sequenced was CD4+ T cells from blood. Source of these receptors: a man aged 18 to 29 in good health.

This clonotype has ten or more counts. The chain recombines TRBV12-3 or TRBV12-4 with TRBJ2-2, with D possibly matching TRBD2 (6 bases). The length of the CDR3 is 15 residues. The V end lost 6 bases, the J end lost 4 bases, and 15 bases lay between the germline ends. DNA of the CDR3: TGTGCCAGCAGAAAGGGACTGACGGGCACCGGGGAGCTGTTTTTT. Translated, it gives CASRKGLTGTGELFF.

This clonotype occurred many times. The chain is built from TRBV29-1 and TRBJ1-2, with no clear D. Germline V CDR1 and CDR2: SQVTM, ANQGSEA. CDR3 length: 14 residues. V was trimmed by 1 base and J by 0 bases, leaving 9 bases between them. CDR3 in DNA: TGCAGCGTTGAAGCGGGCGAAACTAACTATGGCTACACCTTC. This gives the protein CSVEAGETNYGYTF. Using reference TRBV29-1 and TRBJ1-2 for the parts outside the CDR3, the full variable domain is SAVISQKPSRDICQRGTSLTIQCQVDSQVTMMFWYRQQPGQSLTLIATANQGSEATYESGFVIDKFPISRPNLTFSTLTVSNMSPEDSSIYLCSVEAGETNYGYTFGSGTRLTVV.

This clonotype was detected ten times or more. The CDR3 here is CSASPQLAGVQETQYF. The DNA for the CDR3 is TGCAGTGCTAGCCCCCAACTAGCGGGGGTACAAGAGACCCAGTACTTC. The chain links TRBV20-1 to TRBJ2-5, with 11 bases lining up with TRBD2. Germline values: CDR1 DFQATT, CDR2 SNEGSKA (reference sequence). With 3 bases clipped from V and 2 bases from J, the junction kept 8 bases outside the gene matches. The CDR3 contains 16 residues.

This clonotype was observed at least ten times. The chain carries TRBV7-2 and TRBJ2-7; 8 bases are a match to TRBD2. The V gene end was trimmed by 6 bases and the J gene end by 1 base; junction bases not matched to a gene: 5. This CDR3 is 14 amino acids long. Germline-derived CDR1 and CDR2 are SGHTA and FQGNSA. CDR3 sequence reads: CASRPSGYSYEQYF. The CDR3 nucleotides read TGTGCCAGCAGACCTAGCGGGTATTCCTACGAGCAGTACTTC.

This clonotype was detected many times. The rearrangement uses TRBV10-3 and TRBJ1-5, with 9 bases fitting TRBD1. J gave up 0 bases and V 0 bases, and 3 bases lay outside the gene matches. Germline CDR1 and CDR2: ENHRY and SYGVKD. CDR3 length: 17 residues. DNA of the CDR3: TGTGCCATCAGTGAGTCGTGGGGACAGGGTAGCAATCAGCCCCAGCATTTT. Its protein is CAISESWGQGSNQPQHF.

The V and J genes are TRBV11-1 and TRBJ2-6; D is perhaps TRBD1 or TRBD2 (5 bases each). V lost 6 bases, J lost 4 bases, and 25 bases lay in between. Per the germline V gene, CDR1 is SGHAT and CDR2 is FQDESV (reference sequence). The CDR3 runs 19 residues. The DNA of the CDR3 is TGTGCCAGCAGTGCTAGGTTGGGACGCATCTCGGAAGGGGCCAACGTCCTGACTTTC. It encodes CASSARLGRISEGANVLTF.

This clonotype was counted at least ten times. V and J are TRBV9 and TRBJ2-1, with D maybe TRBD1 (5 bases). Trimming removed 0 bases at V and 0 bases at J, with 7 bases between. This CDR3 spans 15 amino acids. CDR1 is SGDLS and CDR2 is YYNGEE in the germline V gene. CDR3 nucleotides: TGTGCCAGCAGCGTAGGACAGTACTCCTACAATGAGCAGTTCTTC. The encoded protein is CASSVGQYSYNEQFF.

This clonotype showed up just a few times. V and J are TRBV30 and TRBJ1-1, with 7 bases identical to TRBD1. This CDR3 region has 13 residues. Germline V gene data show CDR1 as GTSNPN and CDR2 as SVGIG (reference sequence). The V gene end was trimmed by 5 bases and the J gene end by 6 bases; junction bases not matched to a gene: 9. The CDR3 loop reads CAWFFRGTAEAFF. The CDR3 nucleotides read TGTGCCTGGTTTTTCAGGGGGACTGCTGAAGCTTTCTTT.

In its sample, this clonotype was seen many times. The gene calls are TRBV12-3 or TRBV12-4 and TRBJ1-6, with 10 bases aligning to TRBD1. J gave up 6 bases and V 8 bases, and 7 bases lay outside the gene matches. CDR3 length: 15 residues. This chain's CDR3 is CASAQTGGLNSPLHF. Written as DNA, the CDR3 is TGTGCCAGCGCCCAGACAGGGGGCCTTAATTCACCCCTCCACTTT.

This clonotype is categorized as medium-sized. This chain uses TRBV20-1 with TRBJ1-5; no firm D call. CDR3 length: 12 amino acids. The V gene lost 6 bases and the J gene lost 0 bases, with 6 bases spanning the gap. The germline V gene has CDR1 DFQATT and CDR2 SNEGSKA (reference sequence). The CDR3 sequence: CSAATSNQPQHF. Here the CDR3 DNA reads TGCAGTGCGGCCACTAGCAATCAGCCCCAGCATTTT.

Many counts were recorded for this clonotype. The genes are TRBV20-1 and TRBJ2-7; no definite D call. The V end lost 6 bases, the J end lost 3 bases, and 6 bases lay between the germline ends. This CDR3 contains 10 residues. Germline CDR1 is DFQATT and CDR2 is SNEGSKA (reference sequence). CDR3 residues: CSAGDYEQYF. The CDR3 bases are TGCAGTGCGGGTGACTACGAGCAGTACTTC.

In its sample, this clonotype was seen many times. CDR3: CSVHYADTQYF. The CDR3 coding sequence is TGCAGCGTTCATTATGCAGATACGCAGTATTTT. The chain uses TRBV29-1 and TRBJ2-3, with D hard to call. This CDR3 is 11 amino acids long. The ends were cut back, 5 bases at V and 4 bases at J, with 7 bases in the middle. Germline CDR1 and CDR2: SQVTM and ANQGSEA.

This clonotype was observed many times. V is TRBV20-1 and J is TRBJ1-1; TRBD1 matches 8 bases. There are 14 residues in the CDR3. The junction had 5 bases not matched to a gene; V was cut back by 0 bases and J by 5 bases. Germline lookup yields CDR1 DFQATT and CDR2 SNEGSKA (reference sequence). CDR3 loop: CSARERTGKTEAFF. The DNA of the CDR3 is TGCAGTGCTAGAGAACGGACAGGGAAGACTGAAGCTTTCTTT.

This clonotype was seen ten or more times. The genes are TRBV5-1 and TRBJ1-5; no clear D. The CDR3 extends over 16 amino acids. V was clipped by 0 bases and J by 0 bases, with 10 bases between them. CDR1 SGHRS and CDR2 YFSETQ come from the germline V gene. CDR3 amino acids: CASSLDQIDSNQPQHF. CDR3 sequence (DNA): TGCGCCAGCAGCTTGGATCAGATTGATAGCAATCAGCCCCAGCATTTT. Filled out from reference TRBV5-1 and TRBJ1-5, the complete variable domain reads KAGVTQTPRYLIKTRGQQVTLSCSPISGHRSVSWYQQTPGQGLQFLFEYFSETQRNKGNFPGRFSGRQFSNSRSEMNVSTLELGDSALYLCASSLDQIDSNQPQHFGDGTRLSIL.

This clonotype was observed many times. V and J are TRBV9 and TRBJ1-1, with D tentatively TRBD1 (6 bases). V gave up 3 bases and J gave up 3 bases, with 9 bases separating them. Germline CDR1 SGDLS, CDR2 YYNGEE. The length of the CDR3 is 13 residues. CDR3 DNA sequence: TGTGCCAGCAGCGGGGCAGGGGACACTGAAGCTTTCTTT. This encodes CASSGAGDTEAFF.

This clonotype has at least ten counts. CDR3 in amino acids: CASSLEQGSFGYTF. Here the CDR3 DNA reads TGTGCCAGCAGCCTCGAACAGGGGTCGTTTGGCTACACCTTC. This chain uses TRBV5-6 with TRBJ1-2, with 7 positions matching TRBD1. Trimming removed 4 bases from V and 7 bases from J; junction bases left unmatched: 10. Per the germline V gene, CDR1 is SGHDT and CDR2 is YYEEEE. The CDR3 sequence is 14 residues long.

This clonotype was counted at least ten times. The gene calls are TRBV7-3 and TRBJ1-1; D unclear. Looked up from germline, CDR1 is SGHTA and CDR2 is FQGTGA. This CDR3 spans 14 amino acids. Deletions cut 4 bases from V and 3 bases from J, with 12 bases between. This chain's CDR3 is CASSSSGGDTEAFF. Written as DNA, the CDR3 is TGTGCCAGCAGCTCCTCGGGTGGGGACACTGAAGCTTTCTTT.

This clonotype was picked up many times. The rearrangement links TRBV4-3 to TRBJ2-7; D tentatively reads TRBD1 or TRBD2 (5 bases each). There are 16 residues in the CDR3. Deletions cut 6 bases from V and 3 bases from J, with 21 bases between. CDR1 is LGHNA and CDR2 is YSLEER in the germline V gene. CDR3 nucleotide sequence: TGCGCCAGCAGGCCACGGGCAGGGAGCGGCGTCTACGAGCAGTACTTC. Translated: CASRPRAGSGVYEQYF.

The chain couples TRBV6-2 or TRBV6-3 to TRBJ2-7; TRBD2 agrees at 7 bases. Germline CDR1 and CDR2: MNHEY and SVGEGT. CDR3 length: 13 residues. V was clipped by 3 bases and J by 6 bases; unmatched bases: 5. This CDR3 is CASSYGGGGEQYF. CDR3 coding DNA: TGTGCCAGCAGTTATGGGGGGGGTGGCGAGCAGTACTTC.

In its sample, this clonotype was seen a few times. The chain couples TRBV27 to TRBJ2-1; 7 bases align to TRBD1. Germline trimming cut 4 bases from V and 0 bases from J; bases unmatched to any gene: 9. Germline-derived CDR1 and CDR2 are MNHEY and SMNVEV (reference sequence). CDR3 length: 17 amino acids. The CDR3 spells CASSWDSRRGSYNEQFF. CDR3 sequence (DNA): TGTGCCAGCAGTTGGGACAGCCGAAGGGGCTCCTACAATGAGCAGTTCTTC.

This clonotype showed up many times. The chain carries TRBV5-1 and TRBJ1-1; 8 positions match TRBD1. This CDR3 has 14 amino acids. The J segment lost 1 base and the V segment lost 5 bases, leaving 4 bases of the junction unmatched. Germline V gives CDR1 SGHRS, CDR2 YFSETQ. CDR3 sequence: CASSTGQGNTEAFF. The CDR3 region has the DNA TGCGCCAGCAGTACCGGACAGGGGAACACTGAAGCTTTCTTT.